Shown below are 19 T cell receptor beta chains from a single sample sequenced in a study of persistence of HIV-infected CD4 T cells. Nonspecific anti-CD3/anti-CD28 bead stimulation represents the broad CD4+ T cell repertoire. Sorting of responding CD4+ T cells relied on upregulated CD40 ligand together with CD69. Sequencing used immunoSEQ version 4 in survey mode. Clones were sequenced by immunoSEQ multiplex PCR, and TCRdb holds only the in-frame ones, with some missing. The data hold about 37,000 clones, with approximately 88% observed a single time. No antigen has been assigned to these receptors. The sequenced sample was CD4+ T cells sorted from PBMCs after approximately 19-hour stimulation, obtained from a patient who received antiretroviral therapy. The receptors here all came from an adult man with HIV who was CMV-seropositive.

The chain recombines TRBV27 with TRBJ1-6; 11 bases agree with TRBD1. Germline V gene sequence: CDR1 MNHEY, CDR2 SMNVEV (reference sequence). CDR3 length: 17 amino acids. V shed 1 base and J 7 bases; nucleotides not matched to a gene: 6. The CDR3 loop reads CASSLYGTGGGNSPLHF. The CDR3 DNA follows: TGTGCCAGCAGTTTATACGGGACAGGGGGTGGAAATTCACCCCTCCACTTT.

The CDR3 nucleotides are TGTGCCAGCAGCAAACTAGCGGGAAAGGCCGGGGAGCTGTTTTTT. It is translated as CASSKLAGKAGELFF. This sequence joins TRBV9 and TRBJ2-2; TRBD2 agrees at 10 bases. CDR3 length equals 15 residues. Per germline, CDR1 SGDLS and CDR2 YYNGEE. Germline trimming cut 4 bases from V and 6 bases from J; bases unmatched to any gene: 6.

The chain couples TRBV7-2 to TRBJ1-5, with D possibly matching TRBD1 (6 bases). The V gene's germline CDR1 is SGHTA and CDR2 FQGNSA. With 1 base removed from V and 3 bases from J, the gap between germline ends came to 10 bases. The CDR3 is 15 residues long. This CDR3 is CASSLERGDNQPQHF. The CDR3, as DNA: TGTGCCAGCAGCTTAGAAAGGGGGGACAATCAGCCCCAGCATTTT.

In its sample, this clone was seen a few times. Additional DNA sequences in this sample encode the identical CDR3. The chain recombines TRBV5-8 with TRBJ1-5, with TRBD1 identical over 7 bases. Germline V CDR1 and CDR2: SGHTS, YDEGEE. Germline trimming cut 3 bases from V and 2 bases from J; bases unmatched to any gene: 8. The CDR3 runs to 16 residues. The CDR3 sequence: CASSSRGGSGNQPQHF. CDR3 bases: TGTGCCAGCAGCTCCCGAGGGGGCAGCGGCAATCAGCCCCAGCATTTT.

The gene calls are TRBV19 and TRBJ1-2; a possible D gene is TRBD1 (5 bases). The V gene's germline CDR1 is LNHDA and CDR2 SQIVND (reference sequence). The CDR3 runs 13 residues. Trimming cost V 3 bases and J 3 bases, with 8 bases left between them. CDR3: CASSIGHDYGYTF. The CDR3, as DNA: TGTGCCAGTAGTATCGGACACGACTATGGCTACACCTTC.

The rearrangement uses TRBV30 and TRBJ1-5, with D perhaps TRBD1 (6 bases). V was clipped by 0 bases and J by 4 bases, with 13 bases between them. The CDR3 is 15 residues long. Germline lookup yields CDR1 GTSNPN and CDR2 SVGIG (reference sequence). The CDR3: CAWSVRGYRNQPQHF. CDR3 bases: TGTGCCTGGAGTGTAAGGGGGTATCGAAATCAGCCCCAGCATTTT.

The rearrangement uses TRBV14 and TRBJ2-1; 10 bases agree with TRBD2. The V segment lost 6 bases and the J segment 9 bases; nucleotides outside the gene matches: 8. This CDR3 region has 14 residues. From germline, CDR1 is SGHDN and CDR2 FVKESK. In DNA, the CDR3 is TGTGCCAGCAGTTGGAGCGGGGGGGCCGGTGAGCAGTTCTTC. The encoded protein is CASSWSGGAGEQFF.

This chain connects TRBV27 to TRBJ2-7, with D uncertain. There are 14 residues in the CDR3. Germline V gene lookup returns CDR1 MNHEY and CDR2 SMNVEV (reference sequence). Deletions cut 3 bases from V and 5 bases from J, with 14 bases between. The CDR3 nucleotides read TGTGCCAGCAGTTTGGTTGACACAACGGACGAGCAGTACTTC. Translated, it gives CASSLVDTTDEQYF.

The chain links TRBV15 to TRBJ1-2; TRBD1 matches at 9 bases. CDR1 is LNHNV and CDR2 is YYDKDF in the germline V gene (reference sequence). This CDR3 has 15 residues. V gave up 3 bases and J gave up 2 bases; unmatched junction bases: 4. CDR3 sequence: CATSRIGQGNYGYTF. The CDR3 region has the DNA TGTGCCACCAGCAGGATCGGACAGGGGAACTATGGCTACACCTTC.

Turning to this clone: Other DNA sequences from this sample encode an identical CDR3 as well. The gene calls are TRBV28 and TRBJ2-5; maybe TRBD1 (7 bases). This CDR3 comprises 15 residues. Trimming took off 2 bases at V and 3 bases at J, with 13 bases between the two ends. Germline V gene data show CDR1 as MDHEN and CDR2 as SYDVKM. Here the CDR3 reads CASSLGQGGEETQYF. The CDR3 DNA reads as TGTGCCAGCAGTTTAGGCCAGGGGGGCGAAGAGACCCAGTACTTC.

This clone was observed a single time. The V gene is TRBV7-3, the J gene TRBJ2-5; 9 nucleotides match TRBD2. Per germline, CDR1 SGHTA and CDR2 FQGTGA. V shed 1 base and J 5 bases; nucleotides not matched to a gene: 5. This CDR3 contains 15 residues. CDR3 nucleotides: TGTGCCAGCAGCTTAAAAAGCGGGAGGATGGAGACCCAGTACTTC. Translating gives CASSLKSGRMETQYF.

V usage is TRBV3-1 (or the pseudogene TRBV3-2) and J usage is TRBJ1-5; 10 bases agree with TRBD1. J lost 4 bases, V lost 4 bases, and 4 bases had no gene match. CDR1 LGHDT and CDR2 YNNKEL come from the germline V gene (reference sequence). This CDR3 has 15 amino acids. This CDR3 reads CASSLRTGGNQPQHF. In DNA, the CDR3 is TGTGCCAGCAGCCTCCGGACAGGGGGAAATCAGCCCCAGCATTTT.

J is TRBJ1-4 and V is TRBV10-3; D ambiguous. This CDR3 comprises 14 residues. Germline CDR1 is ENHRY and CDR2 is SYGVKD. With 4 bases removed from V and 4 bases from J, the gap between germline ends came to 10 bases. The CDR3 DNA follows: TGTGCCATCAGTGCCTACGGGGATAATGAAAAACTGTTTTTT. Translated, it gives CAISAYGDNEKLFF.

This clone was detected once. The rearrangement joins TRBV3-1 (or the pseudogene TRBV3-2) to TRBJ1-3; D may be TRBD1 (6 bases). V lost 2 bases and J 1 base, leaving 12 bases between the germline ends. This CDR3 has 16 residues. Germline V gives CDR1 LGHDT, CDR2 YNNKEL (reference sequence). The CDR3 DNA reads TGTGCCAGCAGCCAACATCAGAGGGGGTCTGGAAACACCATATATTTT. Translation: CASSQHQRGSGNTIYF.

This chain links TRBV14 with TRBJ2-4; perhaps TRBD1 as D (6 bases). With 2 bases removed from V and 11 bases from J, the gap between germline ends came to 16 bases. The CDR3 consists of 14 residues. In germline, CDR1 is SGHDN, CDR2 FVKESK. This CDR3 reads CASSQRGHRNVQYF. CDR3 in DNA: TGTGCCAGCAGCCAACGGGGACACAGGAACGTTCAGTACTTC.

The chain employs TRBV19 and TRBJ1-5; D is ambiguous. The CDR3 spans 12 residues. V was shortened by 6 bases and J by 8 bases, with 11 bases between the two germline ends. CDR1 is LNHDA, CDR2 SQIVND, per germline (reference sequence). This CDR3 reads CASRTAIEPQHF. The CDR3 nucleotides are TGTGCCAGTAGGACGGCTATAGAGCCCCAGCATTTT.

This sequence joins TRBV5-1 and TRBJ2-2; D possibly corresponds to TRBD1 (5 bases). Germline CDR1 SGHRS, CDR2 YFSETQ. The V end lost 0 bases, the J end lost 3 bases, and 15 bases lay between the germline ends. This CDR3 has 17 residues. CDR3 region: CASSLVLGLKDTGELFF. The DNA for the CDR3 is TGCGCCAGCAGCTTGGTACTGGGGCTAAAGGACACCGGGGAGCTGTTTTTT.

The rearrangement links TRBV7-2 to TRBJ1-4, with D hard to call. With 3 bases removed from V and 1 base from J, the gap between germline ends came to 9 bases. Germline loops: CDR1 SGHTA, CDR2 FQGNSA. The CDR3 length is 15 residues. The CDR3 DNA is TGTGCCAGCAGCTTTCAAGGAGGAACTAATGAAAAACTGTTTTTT. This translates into CASSFQGGTNEKLFF.

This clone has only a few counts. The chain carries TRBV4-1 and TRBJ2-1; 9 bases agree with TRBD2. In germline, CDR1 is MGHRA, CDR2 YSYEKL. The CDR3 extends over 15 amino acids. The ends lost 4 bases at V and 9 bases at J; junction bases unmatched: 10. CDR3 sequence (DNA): TGCGCCAGCAGCCGCGCTAGCGGGGCCTGGGGTGAGCAGTTCTTC. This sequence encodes CASSRASGAWGEQFF.